The rows below give T cell receptor beta chains drawn from one sample of a study of T cell repertoires in cytomegalovirus infection. These TCRs are of unknown antigen specificity. TCRdb processed the reads anew with MiXCR; each CDR3 protein has one entry. The data contain roughly 80,000 distinct CDR3 sequences, roughly a quarter of them singletons. The input for sequencing was CD8+ T cells from cultured PBMCs, taken from culture after CMV antigen stimulation. The receptors stem from a human donor in good health (CMV status not recorded). Some clones in this sample may be carry-over from other donors' samples. CDR3s include the opening cysteine and the closing phenylalanine or tryptophan. D genes are given only for firm matches. Part of the rows lack a size; the others show once, few, many or a class for expanded clones.

j_call d_call clone_size v_call cdr3_aa cdr3_nt
TRBJ2-5 NA many TRBV28 CASSLNRQDLQETQYF TGTGCCAGCAGTTTAAACCGACAGGACCTCCAAGAGACCCAGTACTTC
TRBJ1-6 NA NA TRBV7-3 CASSLGGDGSYNSPLHF TGTGCCAGCAGCTTAGGGGGGGACGGCTCCTATAATTCACCCCTCCACTTT
TRBJ2-7 NA NA TRBV27 CASSFLAVGVTGTRTYEQYF TGTGCCAGCAGTTTCCTGGCGGTGGGGGTGACGGGGACGAGGACCTACGAGCAGTACTTC
TRBJ2-5 NA few TRBV20-1 CSARAGPQQTQYF TGCAGTGCTAGAGCGGGACCCCAACAGACCCAGTACTTC
TRBJ2-2 NA NA TRBV9 CASSVATRGGTGELFF TGTGCCAGCAGCGTAGCTACCCGGGGCGGGACCGGGGAGCTGTTTTTT
TRBJ2-7 TRBD1 many TRBV7-2 CASSYGQGRPLGYEQYF TGTGCCAGCAGCTACGGACAGGGTAGGCCCCTAGGCTACGAGCAGTACTTC
TRBJ2-1 TRBD1 many TRBV6-2/TRBV6-3 CASSYGTGGEQFF TGTGCCAGCAGTTACGGGACAGGGGGAGAGCAGTTCTTC
TRBJ1-2 TRBD1 many TRBV30 CAWTLDRGDYGYTF TGTGCCTGGACCCTGGACAGGGGTGACTATGGCTACACCTTC
TRBJ2-2 TRBD1 once TRBV20-1 CSAMTGAGTGELFF TGCAGTGCTATGACAGGGGCGGGCACCGGGGAGCTGTTTTTT
TRBJ2-7 TRBD1 many TRBV7-2 CASSLGGQGPYEQYF TGTGCCAGCAGCTTAGGGGGACAGGGTCCCTACGAGCAGTACTTC
TRBJ2-2 TRBD1 NA TRBV20-1 CSALDRGSTGELFF TGCAGTGCTCTTGACAGGGGGAGCACCGGGGAGCTGTTTTTT
TRBJ2-1 TRBD1 NA TRBV11-3 CASSSGQGDHNEQFF TGTGCCAGCAGCTCCGGACAGGGAGACCACAATGAGCAGTTCTTC
TRBJ2-1 TRBD2 many TRBV7-2 CASSLPSGPYNEQFF TGTGCCAGCAGCTTGCCTAGCGGCCCCTACAATGAGCAGTTCTTC
TRBJ2-7 NA many TRBV7-9 CASSLDKGYEQYF TGTGCCAGCAGCTTAGACAAAGGCTACGAGCAGTACTTC
TRBJ2-1 TRBD2 many TRBV7-9 CASSSGTSGGSSYNEQFF TGTGCCAGCAGCTCGGGGACTAGCGGGGGCAGCTCCTACAATGAGCAGTTCTTC
TRBJ1-3 TRBD1 many TRBV7-9 CASSPPDRGRDGNTIYF TGTGCCAGCAGCCCCCCCGACAGGGGGCGCGATGGAAACACCATATATTTT
TRBJ2-7 TRBD2 NA TRBV2 CASSETAGGLGEQYF TGTGCCAGCAGTGAAACAGCGGGGGGGCTCGGCGAGCAGTACTTC
TRBJ1-3 TRBD1 once TRBV13 CASTTTGSGNTIYF TGTGCCAGCACAACGACAGGGAGTGGAAACACCATATATTTT
TRBJ2-7 NA NA TRBV5-1 CASSSDYSYEQYF TGCGCCAGCAGCTCGGACTACTCCTACGAGCAGTACTTC
TRBJ2-5 TRBD1 few TRBV7-6 CASSSGTGQETQYF TGTGCCAGCAGCTCTGGGACAGGGCAGGAGACCCAGTACTTC
TRBJ2-2 NA few TRBV7-6 CASNTPLGGGNTGELFF TGTGCCAGCAATACTCCCCTAGGAGGGGGGAACACCGGGGAGCTGTTTTTT
TRBJ2-3 TRBD2 few TRBV20-1 CSARDIKLAGGSTDTQYF TGCAGTGCTAGAGATATCAAACTAGCGGGGGGGAGCACAGATACGCAGTATTTT
TRBJ1-4 TRBD1 NA TRBV12-3/TRBV12-4 CASSFPAGQGSEKLFF TGTGCCAGCAGTTTCCCCGCGGGACAGGGGAGTGAAAAACTGTTTTTT
TRBJ1-5 NA many TRBV6-2/TRBV6-3 CASSPLNQPQHF TGTGCCAGCAGTCCCCTGAATCAGCCCCAGCATTTT
TRBJ2-2 TRBD2 NA TRBV4-3 CASSQQLAGGTGELFF TGCGCCAGCAGCCAGCAACTAGCGGGGGGAACCGGGGAGCTGTTTTTT
TRBJ1-1 TRBD1 few TRBV6-2/TRBV6-3 CASSPTGQVNTEAFF TGTGCCAGCAGCCCGACCGGACAGGTGAACACTGAAGCTTTCTTT
TRBJ2-7 NA NA TRBV7-9 CASRGGENYEQYF TGTGCCAGCAGAGGAGGGGAAAACTACGAGCAGTACTTC
TRBJ2-3 TRBD2 NA TRBV11-3 CASSLAGGPPTDTQYF TGTGCCAGCAGCTTAGCGGGAGGACCCCCCACAGATACGCAGTATTTT
TRBJ2-3 TRBD2 many TRBV7-8 CASSLASGNRGDTQYF TGTGCCAGCAGCTTGGCTAGCGGGAACCGTGGAGATACGCAGTATTTT
TRBJ2-7 NA NA TRBV6-2/TRBV6-3 CASSHGRLYEQYF TGTGCCAGCAGTCACGGACGGCTCTACGAGCAGTACTTC
TRBJ2-6 NA NA TRBV27 CASSDTAFISGANVLTF TGTGCCAGCAGTGATACAGCATTCATCTCTGGGGCCAACGTCCTGACTTTC
TRBJ1-1 TRBD1 NA TRBV5-6 CASSLGPGQGREIAF TGTGCCAGCAGCTTGGGTCCGGGACAGGGAAGGGAGATTGCATTT
TRBJ2-7 NA NA TRBV4-3 CASSQDGRPGDEQYF TGCGCCAGCAGCCAAGATGGAAGGCCGGGGGACGAGCAGTACTTC
TRBJ2-5 TRBD2 few TRBV7-3 CASSLQRGRLEETQYF TGTGCCAGCAGCTTGCAGCGGGGGCGGCTGGAAGAGACCCAGTACTTC
TRBJ1-2 NA NA TRBV6-5 CASSYRGGDAWGYTF TGTGCCAGCAGTTACCGGGGGGGCGATGCGTGGGGCTACACCTTC
TRBJ2-3 TRBD2 many TRBV27 CASSSSGGTDTQYF TGTGCCAGCAGTAGTAGCGGGGGGACAGATACGCAGTATTTT
TRBJ1-1 NA few TRBV6-1 CASSYGNPTGAVTEAFF TGTGCCAGCAGTTATGGGAACCCAACGGGGGCGGTCACTGAAGCTTTCTTT